These 20 T cell receptor beta chains were all obtained from the same sample, sequenced in a study of cytomegalovirus exposure and HLA in healthy donors. The repertoire was sequenced with immunoSEQ multiplex PCR; TCRdb's copy has only in-frame clones and lacks some. The sample lists some 110,000 clones; more than 75% were seen once. Sequenced input: PBMCs. The receptors were sampled from a man younger than 35 in good health and CMV-seronegative.

The chain employs TRBV7-2 and TRBJ2-3; possibly TRBD1 for D (6 bases). Per germline, CDR1 SGHTA and CDR2 FQGNSA. The CDR3 is made up of 15 amino acids. V dropped 5 bases and J dropped 6 bases, with 18 bases sitting between them. CDR3 nucleotide sequence: TGTGCCAGCAGCCCGCGCAGTGGGGGCCCCGATACGCAGTATTTT. Protein: CASSPRSGGPDTQYF. The full variable domain, its missing parts supplied by reference TRBV7-2 and TRBJ2-3, is GAGVSQSPSNKVTEKGKDVELRCDPISGHTALYWYRQSLGQGLEFLIYFQGNSAPDKSGLPSDRFSAERTGGSVSTLTIQRTQQEDSAVYLCASSPRSGGPDTQYFGPGTRLTVL.

The J gene is TRBJ1-1, the V gene TRBV14, with 7 nucleotides matching TRBD1. This CDR3 region has 20 residues. Trimming took 0 bases from V and 4 from J; bases not matched to a gene: 20. Germline V lookup: CDR1 SGHDN, CDR2 FVKESK. CDR3 sequence: CASSQEIGLQGESRGTEAFF. In DNA, the CDR3 is TGTGCCAGCAGCCAAGAAATTGGTCTTCAGGGGGAATCGCGCGGCACTGAAGCTTTCTTT.

This chain uses TRBV30 with TRBJ2-5, with TRBD2 identical over 9 bases. The CDR3 has 15 amino acids. Trimming removed 0 bases from V and 4 bases from J; junction bases left unmatched: 6. In germline, CDR1 is GTSNPN, CDR2 SVGIG (reference sequence). The CDR3 DNA reads as TGTGCCTGGAGTGTAGCGGGGGGTCCGAGAGAGACCCAGTACTTC. Its protein product is CAWSVAGGPRETQYF. The whole variable domain, remainder taken from reference TRBV30 and TRBJ2-5, is SQTIHQWPATLVQPVGSPLSLECTVEGTSNPNLYWYRQAAGRGLQLLFYSVGIGQISSEVPQNLSASRPQDRQFILSSKKLLLSDSGFYLCAWSVAGGPRETQYFGPGTRLLVL.

V usage is TRBV27 and J usage is TRBJ2-3, with 8 bases matching TRBD2. CDR1 is MNHEY and CDR2 is SMNVEV in the germline V gene (reference sequence). The V segment lost 6 bases and the J segment 9 bases; nucleotides outside the gene matches: 11. CDR3 length: 14 amino acids. DNA of the CDR3: TGTGCCAGCAGCAGGGGCGCGGGAGGCCGAACGCAGTATTTT. Encoded protein: CASSRGAGGRTQYF.

The chain employs TRBV6-5 and TRBJ2-7; TRBD2 might be the D (6 bases). Germline V lookup: CDR1 MNHEY, CDR2 SVGAGI. The CDR3 length is 11 residues. The germline V and J ends were trimmed by 6 bases and 4 bases, with 7 bases remaining between them. The CDR3 DNA sequence: TGTGCCAGCAGGGGACTTTACGAGCAGTACTTC. As protein: CASRGLYEQYF.

V and J are TRBV19 and TRBJ1-1; possible D gene TRBD1, 5 bases. Between the trimmed V and J ends, which lost 3 bases and 4 bases, there was a span of 15 bases. The CDR3 runs to 15 residues. Germline V gene sequence: CDR1 LNHDA, CDR2 SQIVND (reference sequence). This chain's CDR3 is CASSIPFGGGTEAFF. CDR3 DNA sequence: TGTGCCAGTAGTATTCCTTTCGGGGGGGGCACTGAAGCTTTCTTT.

V is TRBV2 and J is TRBJ1-2; D gene unclear. With 4 bases removed from V and 3 bases from J, the gap between germline ends came to 15 bases. CDR3 size: 15 residues. Germline V CDR1 and CDR2: SNHLY, FYNNEI. The CDR3 here is CASSAGDRLDYGYTF. The CDR3 bases are TGTGCCAGCAGTGCCGGGGATCGGCTTGACTATGGCTACACCTTC. Supplemented by reference TRBV2 and TRBJ1-2, the full variable domain reads EPEVTQTPSHQVTQMGQEVILRCVPISNHLYFYWYRQILGQKVEFLVSFYNNEISEKSEIFDDQFSVERPDGSNFTLKIRSTKLEDSAMYFCASSAGDRLDYGYTFGSGTRLTVV.

The rearrangement joins TRBV4-2 to TRBJ2-2; D may be TRBD2 (6 bases). The CDR3 covers 15 residues. Germline assignment: CDR1 LGHNA and CDR2 YNFKEQ. V lost 0 bases and J lost 4, with 9 bases in between. CDR3 amino acids: CASSQDTSFTGELFF. For the CDR3, the DNA is TGTGCCAGCAGCCAAGATACTAGCTTCACCGGGGAGCTGTTTTTT.

This clone was detected once. The chain combines TRBV6-6 with TRBJ2-7; D might be TRBD1 (6 bases). Trimming cost V 0 bases and J 5 bases, with 8 bases left between them. The V gene's germline CDR1 is MNHNY and CDR2 SVGAGI (reference sequence). The CDR3 length is 13 residues. The CDR3 loop is CASSYSQGNEQYF. CDR3 bases: TGTGCCAGCAGTTACTCTCAGGGGAACGAGCAGTACTTC.

The V and J genes are TRBV7-9 and TRBJ1-5, with 9 bases lining up with TRBD1. Trimming took 5 bases from V and 1 from J; bases not matched to a gene: 3. CDR3 length: 15 residues. Germline V gene lookup returns CDR1 SEHNR and CDR2 FQNEAQ (reference sequence). CDR3 coding DNA: TGTGCCAGCAGCCCCGGGACAGGGAGCAATCAGCCCCAGCATTTT. Its translation is CASSPGTGSNQPQHF.

This chain's CDR3 is CASSVRLGSYNEQFF. The CDR3 region has the DNA TGTGCCAGTAGTGTCAGACTAGGCTCCTACAATGAGCAGTTCTTC. This sequence joins TRBV19 and TRBJ2-1; a weak D match, TRBD2 (6 bases). The germline V gene has CDR1 LNHDA and CDR2 SQIVND (reference sequence). Trimming pared 5 bases from V and 0 bases from J, leaving 11 bases between. This CDR3 spans 15 amino acids.

This chain connects TRBV5-1 to TRBJ2-7; 11 bases map to TRBD1. Germline CDR1 SGHRS, CDR2 YFSETQ. The CDR3 runs to 15 residues. The J segment lost 4 bases and the V segment lost 4 bases, leaving 7 bases of the junction unmatched. CDR3 amino acids: CASSTGQGARYEQYF. The CDR3 region has the DNA TGCGCCAGCAGCACAGGACAGGGGGCGCGTTACGAGCAGTACTTC.

This chain connects TRBV13 to TRBJ2-7; 8 positions agree with TRBD1. The CDR3 covers 14 residues. Germline V CDR1 and CDR2: PRHDT, FYEKMQ (reference sequence). Unmatched junction bases numbered 4, after V lost 4 bases and J lost 2 bases. The CDR3 nucleotides read TGTGCCAGCAGCTCTGGACAGGGCCCCTACGAGCAGTACTTC. The encoded protein is CASSSGQGPYEQYF. The variable domain in full, completed from reference TRBV13 and TRBJ2-7, reads AAGVIQSPRHLIKEKRETATLKCYPIPRHDTVYWYQQGPGQDPQFLISFYEKMQSDKGSIPDRFSAQQFSDYHSELNMSSLELGDSALYFCASSSGQGPYEQYFGPGTRLTVT.

The chain uses TRBV10-1 and TRBJ1-1, with 11 bases fitting TRBD1. Germline lookup yields CDR1 WNHNN and CDR2 SYGVQD (reference sequence). Germline trimming cut 6 bases from V and 2 bases from J; bases unmatched to any gene: 8. The CDR3 loop spans 16 amino acids. As DNA, the CDR3 is TGCGCCAGCAGCGCGGACAGGGGGCTAGGAAACACTGAAGCTTTCTTT. The encoded protein is CASSADRGLGNTEAFF.

The chain employs TRBV7-2 and TRBJ1-5; D ambiguous. This CDR3 contains 13 residues. Germline V gene data show CDR1 as SGHTA and CDR2 as FQGNSA. Trimming took off 1 base at V and 6 bases at J, with 7 bases between the two ends. The CDR3 sequence is CASSLGELQPQHF. In DNA form, the CDR3 reads TGTGCCAGCAGCTTAGGGGAGCTTCAGCCCCAGCATTTT.

This clone has a handful of counts. The chain combines TRBV11-2 with TRBJ1-2; unclear D gene. This CDR3 spans 13 amino acids. V was cut by 4 bases and J by 8 bases, with 14 bases left in between. The germline CDR1 and CDR2 sequences are SGHAT and FQNNGV. The CDR3 loop is CASSWNGVTGYTF. CDR3 DNA: TGTGCCAGCAGCTGGAACGGGGTTACGGGCTACACCTTC.

The chain combines TRBV7-9 with TRBJ1-2; the match to TRBD1 covers 8 bases. With V trimmed by 5 bases and J by 8 bases, 7 bases remained unmatched. CDR3 size: 13 residues. The germline V gene encodes CDR1 SEHNR and CDR2 FQNEAQ (reference sequence). CDR3 sequence: CASSVNRDRGYTF. In DNA, the CDR3 is TGTGCCAGCAGCGTAAACCGGGACAGGGGCTACACCTTC.

V is TRBV9 and J is TRBJ1-3, with D tentatively TRBD1 (6 bases). CDR3 length: 16 amino acids. From germline, CDR1 is SGDLS and CDR2 YYNGEE. V lost 3 bases and J lost 2, with 15 bases in between. The CDR3 loop reads CASSESGVGAGNTIYF. CDR3 nucleotides: TGTGCCAGCAGCGAGTCAGGGGTAGGGGCTGGAAACACCATATATTTT. Variable domain in full (rest from reference TRBV9 and TRBJ1-3): DSGVTQTPKHLITATGQRVTLRCSPRSGDLSVYWYQQSLDQGLQFLIQYYNGEERAKGNILERFSAQQFPDLHSELNLSSLELGDSALYFCASSESGVGAGNTIYFGEGSWLTVV.

The chain links TRBV2 to TRBJ2-2; D is unresolved. The length of the CDR3 is 14 residues. Germline loops: CDR1 SNHLY, CDR2 FYNNEI. Trimming shortened V by 3 bases and J by 5 bases, and 10 bases separated the two germline ends. This CDR3 reads CASSEVFTTGELFF. Here the CDR3 DNA reads TGTGCCAGCAGTGAGGTCTTTACTACCGGGGAGCTGTTTTTT.

This clone occurred once. This chain links TRBV6-1 with TRBJ1-1; 7 nucleotides match TRBD1. CDR1 and CDR2 (germline): MNHNS, SASEGT. J lost 10 bases, V lost 8 bases, and 13 bases had no gene match. The CDR3 runs to 13 residues. For the CDR3, the DNA is TGTGCCAGCTTTAGGACAGGCGGGGCGGTAGCTTTCTTT. Translation gives CASFRTGGAVAFF.